The 31 T cell receptor beta chains reported below all come from one sample, sequenced in a study of T cell repertoires in cytomegalovirus infection. MiXCR, run by TCRdb on the reads, gives a single entry per CDR3 protein. The table includes 450,000 to 600,000 distinct CDR3 sequences, about 44% detected once. Their antigen targets remain unknown. Sequenced here: cultured PBMCs, sampled from culture after CMV antigen stimulation. The receptors derive from a human donor in good health (CMV status not recorded). Some clones in this sample may be carry-over from other donors' samples.

The V call is TRBV4-1, the J call TRBJ2-5, with 8 bases matching TRBD2. This CDR3 has 17 residues. The V and J ends lost 1 base and 2 bases, in that order; junction bases with no gene match: 9. Per the germline V gene, CDR1 is MGHRA and CDR2 is YSYEKL. The CDR3, as DNA: TGCGCCAGCAGCCAAGTTCAACGGGGGGGCCCGCAAGAGACCCAGTACTTC. Its translation: CASSQVQRGGPQETQYF.

As concerns this clonotype: The junction differs from germline at one of its ends, possibly a read error. This rearrangement joins TRBV7-2 to TRBJ1-6; weak D call: TRBD1 (6 bases). Germline V gives CDR1 SGHTA, CDR2 FQGNSA. This CDR3 has 15 residues. The CDR3 region is CASSIAGQTNSPLHF. Written as DNA, the CDR3 is TGTGCCAGCAGCATAGCCGGACAGACAAATTCACCCCTCCACTTT.

This clonotype was recorded only once. The V gene is TRBV6-6, the J gene TRBJ2-1; D unclear. V lost 11 bases and J lost 9, with 23 bases in between. Germline V gives CDR1 MNHNY, CDR2 SVGAGI (reference sequence). The CDR3 is made up of 14 amino acids. The CDR3 reads CAASASRLDGEQFF. The CDR3 DNA reads TGTGCCGCCTCTGCTTCCAGGCTAGATGGTGAGCAGTTCTTC.

The V call is TRBV27, the J call TRBJ1-5; weak D call: TRBD1 (5 bases). The V and J ends lost 4 bases and 5 bases respectively, with 9 bases between them. The CDR3 sequence is 13 residues long. Per the germline V gene, CDR1 is MNHEY and CDR2 is SMNVEV (reference sequence). The CDR3 DNA reads TGTGCCAGCAGTTGGGGGTCCCATCAGCCCCAGCATTTT. This codes for CASSWGSHQPQHF.

Remarks on this clonotype: The conserved phenylalanine or tryptophan is not found at the CDR3 terminus, so this likely reflects a read error. The chain has TRBV6-1 and TRBJ1-1; D not certain. The V and J ends lost 4 bases and 5 bases respectively, with 8 bases between them. From germline, CDR1 is MNHNS and CDR2 SASEGT. The length of the CDR3 is 12 residues. CDR3 in DNA: TGTGCCAGCAGTGCCATGTCGACTGAAGCTTTCCTT. It translates to CASSAMSTEAFL.

V is TRBV28 and J is TRBJ2-7, with 8 positions matching TRBD1. Germline trimming cut 7 bases from V and 3 bases from J; bases unmatched to any gene: 14. CDR1 is MDHEN and CDR2 is SYDVKM in the germline V gene. The CDR3 contains 16 residues. The CDR3 DNA reads TGTGCCAGCAAACGGTCAGGCGGGACAGGATACTACGAGCAGTACTTC. Translation gives CASKRSGGTGYYEQYF.

About this clonotype itself: One junction end does not reproduce the germline sequence, and a read error may be involved. V usage is TRBV7-9 and J usage is TRBJ2-7; D is undetermined. Germline values: CDR1 SEHNR, CDR2 FQNEAQ (reference sequence). This CDR3 region has 11 residues. The CDR3, as DNA: TGTGCCAGCAGCCTCTCCTACGAGCAGTGCTTC. Encoded protein: CASSLSYEQCF.

J is TRBJ2-7 and V is TRBV10-3; 10 bases match TRBD1. Trimming took 4 bases from V and 4 from J; bases not matched to a gene: 10. CDR1 is ENHRY and CDR2 is SYGVKD in the germline V gene. The CDR3 covers 16 residues. The DNA for the CDR3 is TGTGCCATCAGTGGGGGACAGGGGTTTGCGTTGTACGAGCAGTACTTC. Translation gives CAISGGQGFALYEQYF.

The rearrangement uses TRBV6-1 and TRBJ2-5, with TRBD2 matching over 9 bases. This CDR3 region has 16 residues. V lost 2 bases and J lost 3; bases outside the gene matches: 7. Germline CDR1 reads MNHNS; CDR2 reads SASEGT. CDR3 protein: CASSEWAGGPKETQYF. CDR3 sequence (DNA): TGTGCCAGCAGTGAATGGGCGGGAGGGCCGAAAGAGACCCAGTACTTC.

This chain links TRBV11-2 with TRBJ2-3, with 9 positions matching TRBD2. The V gene end was trimmed by 4 bases and the J gene end by 5 bases; junction bases not matched to a gene: 7. CDR1 is SGHAT and CDR2 is FQNNGV in the germline V gene. The CDR3 has 15 amino acids. CDR3 sequence: CASSSRLAEEDTQYF. For the CDR3, the DNA is TGTGCCAGCAGCTCCCGACTAGCGGAAGAAGATACGCAGTATTTT.

The chain uses TRBV7-2 and TRBJ2-1; possible D gene TRBD2, 5 bases. The V end was cut by 2 bases, the J end by 6 bases, with 11 bases between. Per germline, CDR1 SGHTA and CDR2 FQGNSA. The CDR3 runs 14 residues. The CDR3 DNA sequence: TGTGCCAGCAGCTTAAGGACTGATTCCAATGAGCAGTTCTTC. Translating gives CASSLRTDSNEQFF.

The rearrangement joins TRBV4-1 to TRBJ2-5; D uncertain. CDR1 is MGHRA, CDR2 YSYEKL, per germline. This CDR3 spans 14 amino acids. V was shortened by 1 base and J by 4 bases, with 10 bases between the two germline ends. CDR3: CASSQVDGLETQYF. CDR3 coding DNA: TGCGCCAGCAGCCAAGTTGACGGCTTAGAGACCCAGTACTTC.

This clonotype was detected only once. J is TRBJ2-3 and V is TRBV4-2; perhaps TRBD2 as D (6 bases). Germline assignment: CDR1 LGHNA and CDR2 YNFKEQ. CDR3 size: 16 residues. The V end was cut by 3 bases, the J end by 2 bases, with 15 bases between. This chain's CDR3 is CASSHGGTKFTDTQYF. The CDR3, as DNA: TGTGCCAGCAGCCATGGAGGGACCAAATTCACAGATACGCAGTATTTT.

In this sample, this clonotype turned up a few times. This chain joins TRBV19 and TRBJ2-2; D may correspond to TRBD1 or TRBD2 (5 bases each). CDR3 size: 18 residues. The V end lost 5 bases, the J end lost 4 bases, and 23 bases lay between the germline ends. Looked up from germline, CDR1 is LNHDA and CDR2 is SQIVND (reference sequence). CDR3 sequence (DNA): TGTGCCAGTAGTCCTCGGGACCATACACCGTCGCTCACCGGGGAGCTGTTTTTT. This sequence encodes CASSPRDHTPSLTGELFF.

This clonotype has only a few counts. The chain has TRBV7-2 and TRBJ2-3; 8 nucleotides agree with TRBD1. Germline V CDR1 and CDR2: SGHTA, FQGNSA. The J segment lost 10 bases and the V segment lost 6 bases, leaving 6 bases of the junction unmatched. CDR3 length: 12 amino acids. The CDR3 here is CASSFWTGSQYF. For the CDR3, the DNA is TGTGCCAGCAGTTTCTGGACAGGGTCGCAGTATTTT.

The chain carries TRBV11-2 and TRBJ2-2; TRBD2 aligns across 13 bases. Germline V CDR1 and CDR2: SGHAT, FQNNGV. The J segment lost 5 bases and the V segment lost 5 bases, leaving 11 bases of the junction unmatched. The CDR3 consists of 18 residues. The CDR3: CASSSIFQLAGGTGELFF. CDR3 coding DNA: TGTGCCAGCAGCAGCATCTTTCAACTAGCGGGGGGGACCGGGGAGCTGTTTTTT.

The table lists this clonotype with a few counts. This chain joins TRBV6-1 and TRBJ1-3; tentative D call: TRBD1 (5 bases). The CDR3 runs 16 residues. Germline V gene data show CDR1 as MNHNS and CDR2 as SASEGT. V was shortened by 6 bases and J by 0 bases, with 15 bases between the two germline ends. The CDR3 loop is CASRSTVESSGNTIYF. As DNA, the CDR3 is TGTGCCAGCAGATCGACAGTTGAGAGCTCTGGAAACACCATATATTTT.

This clonotype appeared a few times. The chain has TRBV12-3 or TRBV12-4 and TRBJ1-3, with D hard to call. This CDR3 contains 13 residues. V shed 6 bases and J shed 3 bases, with 9 bases lying between them. This CDR3 is CASRFDGGNTIYF. The CDR3 DNA is TGTGCCAGCAGGTTCGACGGTGGAAACACCATATATTTT.

The chain joins TRBV15 to TRBJ1-1; no clear D. The CDR3 is made up of 15 amino acids. Germline V gene data show CDR1 as LNHNV and CDR2 as YYDKDF (reference sequence). Trimming removed 3 bases from V and 7 bases from J, with 18 bases in between. The CDR3 loop reads CATSSSSQRAGEAFF. Written as DNA, the CDR3 is TGTGCCACCAGCAGCTCATCCCAAAGGGCGGGTGAAGCTTTCTTT.

This clonotype was counted a single time. The rearrangement links TRBV12-3 or TRBV12-4 to TRBJ2-1, with unresolved D. This CDR3 spans 12 amino acids. Trimming took 6 bases from V and 7 from J, leaving 10 bases between them. The CDR3 region is CASRQTVNEQFF. The DNA of the CDR3 is TGTGCCAGCAGACAGACTGTAAATGAGCAGTTCTTC.

Written as DNA, the CDR3 is TGTGCCAGCGCGCAGGGGCAGGGAACTAATGAAAAACTGTTTTTT. Amino acid sequence: CASAQGQGTNEKLFF. The V call is TRBV2, the J call TRBJ1-4; perhaps TRBD1 as D (6 bases). The germline V and J ends were trimmed by 8 bases and 1 base, with 14 bases remaining between them. This CDR3 contains 15 residues. Germline loops: CDR1 SNHLY, CDR2 FYNNEI. Filled out from reference TRBV2 and TRBJ1-4, the complete variable domain reads EPEVTQTPSHQVTQMGQEVILRCVPISNHLYFYWYRQILGQKVEFLVSFYNNEISEKSEIFDDQFSVERPDGSNFTLKIRSTKLEDSAMYFCASAQGQGTNEKLFFGSGTQLSVL.

The V and J genes are TRBV5-5 and TRBJ2-5; 11 bases are a match to TRBD2. Germline CDR1 SGHKS, CDR2 YYEKEE (reference sequence). The CDR3 sequence is 17 residues long. V lost 1 base and J lost 2; bases outside the gene matches: 7. This chain's CDR3 is CASSLSPSGGPQETQYF. The CDR3 DNA follows: TGTGCCAGCAGCTTGTCGCCTAGCGGGGGGCCACAAGAGACCCAGTACTTC.

This clonotype has a handful of counts. The chain links TRBV7-9 to TRBJ2-7; 8 nucleotides line up with TRBD1. Germline V gene data show CDR1 as SEHNR and CDR2 as FQNEAQ (reference sequence). CDR3 length equals 14 residues. The J segment lost 4 bases and the V segment lost 5 bases, leaving 7 bases of the junction unmatched. The DNA for the CDR3 is TGTGCCAGCAGCAGAGACAGGGGCGATTACGAGCAGTACTTC. Protein: CASSRDRGDYEQYF.

The genes are TRBV6-5 and TRBJ2-5, with 9 positions matching TRBD1. This CDR3 comprises 12 residues. Germline assignment: CDR1 MNHEY and CDR2 SVGAGI. The V and J ends lost 6 bases and 7 bases, in that order; junction bases with no gene match: 3. The CDR3 region is CASSVTGGTQYF. The CDR3 coding sequence is TGTGCCAGCAGCGTGACAGGGGGGACCCAGTACTTC.

CDR3 bases: TGTGCCAGCAGTCCCCCCGCGTTAGCCGCTGGCTACGAGCAGTACTTC. Protein product: CASSPPALAAGYEQYF. The chain employs TRBV6-1 and TRBJ2-7; D gene unclear. The CDR3 sequence is 16 residues long. In germline, CDR1 is MNHNS, CDR2 SASEGT. The V gene lost 5 bases and the J gene lost 3 bases, with 20 bases spanning the gap.

This clonotype was found a few times. Here the CDR3 reads CASSPIIHEKLFF. For the CDR3, the DNA is TGTGCCAGCAGCCCCATTATCCATGAAAAACTGTTTTTT. The V gene is TRBV7-2, the J gene TRBJ1-4, with unresolved D. Germline V gives CDR1 SGHTA, CDR2 FQGNSA. V lost 5 bases to trimming and J lost 6 bases, with 10 bases between them. This CDR3 has 13 amino acids.

The J gene is TRBJ1-6, the V gene TRBV12-3 or TRBV12-4, with 7 nucleotides matching TRBD1. The CDR3 runs 14 residues. Germline trimming cut 6 bases from V and 7 bases from J; bases unmatched to any gene: 6. The CDR3 DNA is TGTGCCAGCAGGCTTACAGGGGTAAATTCACCCCTCCACTTT. Its protein is CASRLTGVNSPLHF.

The V call is TRBV7-2, the J call TRBJ2-1, with a tentative D call TRBD1 (6 bases). Trimming took off 4 bases at V and 7 bases at J, with 14 bases between the two ends. Germline CDR1 SGHTA, CDR2 FQGNSA. The CDR3 is made up of 14 amino acids. Here the CDR3 DNA reads TGTGCCAGCAGCTCCCCGGGACAAGGGAATGAGCAGTTCTTC. It translates to CASSSPGQGNEQFF.

The chain carries TRBV9 and TRBJ2-3, with TRBD1 matching over 7 bases. CDR1 is SGDLS, CDR2 YYNGEE, per germline. The V and J ends lost 3 bases and 4 bases, in that order; junction bases with no gene match: 5. The CDR3 consists of 14 residues. CDR3 residues: CASSATGAADTQYF. The CDR3 region has the DNA TGTGCCAGCAGCGCTACAGGGGCGGCAGATACGCAGTATTTT.

This clonotype was counted only a few times. V usage is TRBV11-2 and J usage is TRBJ1-2; TRBD1 matches at 7 bases. CDR3 length equals 15 residues. Germline V CDR1 and CDR2: SGHAT, FQNNGV. V gave up 4 bases and J gave up 6 bases; unmatched junction bases: 11. The CDR3 nucleotides are TGTGCCAGCAGCTCCCTCGCCCGGAGGGGGCATGGCTACACCTTC. It yields the protein CASSSLARRGHGYTF.

V usage is TRBV7-9 and J usage is TRBJ2-1, with D maybe TRBD2 (6 bases). The CDR3 has 16 amino acids. V dropped 5 bases and J dropped 8 bases, with 22 bases sitting between them. Germline V gives CDR1 SEHNR, CDR2 FQNEAQ (reference sequence). Here the CDR3 reads CASSHPAGLALDEQFF. In DNA form, the CDR3 reads TGTGCCAGCAGCCATCCCGCGGGCCTAGCGTTGGATGAGCAGTTCTTC.